The T cell receptor (beta chain) under discussion was sequenced for a study of CXCR3-negative and CXCR3-positive naive CD8 T cells. UMI labels and 5' RACE were used to prepare the TRB cDNA libraries. For each CDR3 protein, TCRdb gives one entry from its re-call of the 5' RACE reads, without DNA. The sample has under 150,000 distinct CDR3 sequences; the top ten hold roughly 0.39%. To note about this clonotype: The target antigen is unknown.

CDR1 SEHNR and CDR2 FQNEAQ come from the germline V gene (reference sequence). CDR3 length equals 16 residues. Study-level findings and limits: After cryopreservation, expression of CXCR3 was partially reduced, and most assays were run with fresh PBMCs. More hydrophobic TRB CDR3s occurred in CXCR3-positive than in CXCR3-negative naive cells.

This receptor was identified in a human donor in good health. Some clones in this sample may be carry-over from other donors' samples. Sequencing was carried out using naive CXCR3+ CD8+ T cells from blood. Subset reported: CD45RO-CCR7+CD27+CD95- naive CD8+ T cells expressing CXCR3 (TNR3+). The rearrangement joins TRBV7-9 to TRBJ2-2; the D call of TRBD1 rests on TCRdb alone, since no DNA is present to check it. Here the CDR3 reads CASSLAAGLNTGELFF.